What follows are 8 T cell receptor beta chains derived from one specimen sequenced in a study of T-cell memory formation after mild COVID-19 (dated by TCRdb to 2020 to 2022). Library prep was done by 5' RACE. Sequencing was performed on an Illumina NovaSeq 6000. In TCRdb, the public reads were trimmed at Q25 with fastp and aligned with MiXCR, with productive beta chains retained. Under each unique CDR3 protein, matching rows form one entry showing the most common genes and DNA. This sample is represented by 150,000 to 200,000 distinct CDR3 sequences; around a third of them were singletons. The top ten constitute around 12% of the sample. The sequenced sample consisted of PBMCs or a T cell subset sorted from them (not recorded which). The receptor set was obtained from an adult woman who had mild COVID-19 (a few samples of this study predate the infection). The sample titles of this study are shuffled in the database, so cell type and time point are left out; the donor was told from shared clones.

The J gene is TRBJ2-7, the V gene TRBV13, with 9 nucleotides matching TRBD2. The CDR3 contains 14 residues. J lost 6 bases, V lost 1 base, and 4 bases had no gene match. Germline CDR1 reads PRHDT; CDR2 reads FYEKMQ (reference sequence). CDR3 bases: TGTGCCAGCAGCTTAGTGCGGGGGGGCCTCGAGCAGTACTTC. As protein: CASSLVRGGLEQYF.

This clonotype has just a few counts. This sequence joins TRBV29-1 and TRBJ2-7; a possible D gene is TRBD1 (6 bases). V shed 1 base and J shed 0 bases, with 16 bases lying between them. In germline, CDR1 is SQVTM, CDR2 ANQGSEA. The CDR3 length is 16 residues. The CDR3 DNA reads TGCAGCGTTGAAGTGGGGGCAGGAACCAGCTCCTACGAGCAGTACTTC. Protein product: CSVEVGAGTSSYEQYF.

The rearrangement uses TRBV5-1 and TRBJ2-7; D tentatively fits TRBD1 or TRBD2 (5 bases each). The CDR3 has 15 amino acids. V lost 4 bases, J lost 1 base, and 15 bases lay in between. CDR1 SGHRS and CDR2 YFSETQ come from the germline V gene. Here the CDR3 reads CASSGAGTYSYEQYF. The CDR3 nucleotides are TGCGCCAGCAGCGGCGCCGGGACGTATTCCTACGAGCAGTACTTC.

The chain joins TRBV6-5 to TRBJ2-1; the match to TRBD1 covers 7 bases. Germline loops: CDR1 MNHEY, CDR2 SVGAGI. The CDR3 runs 15 residues. V dropped 5 bases and J dropped 2; count of bases not matched to a gene: 6. The CDR3 protein is CASSPGQPPYNEQFF. CDR3 nucleotides: TGTGCCAGCAGTCCGGGACAGCCCCCCTACAATGAGCAGTTCTTC.

This sequence joins TRBV29-1 and TRBJ2-2; 12 bases line up with TRBD1. Germline-derived CDR1 and CDR2 are SQVTM and ANQGSEA. This CDR3 contains 17 residues. The ends lost 7 bases at V and 2 bases at J; junction bases unmatched: 11. CDR3 protein: CSAGGRDRGRNTGELFF. DNA of the CDR3: TGCAGCGCCGGGGGCCGGGACAGGGGGCGTAACACCGGGGAGCTGTTTTTT.

This clonotype showed up just a few times. The V call is TRBV11-3, the J call TRBJ2-3, with 11 bases lining up with TRBD2. This CDR3 spans 17 amino acids. The V segment lost 1 base and the J segment 4 bases; nucleotides outside the gene matches: 7. From germline, CDR1 is SGHNT and CDR2 YENEEA. The CDR3 DNA reads TGTGCCAGCAGCTTAGGTTCTAGCGGGAGGCATTCAGATACGCAGTATTTT. This gives the protein CASSLGSSGRHSDTQYF.

This clonotype has just one count. The chain employs TRBV3-1 and TRBJ2-1; D might be TRBD2 (6 bases). This CDR3 has 15 residues. Trimming pared 1 base from V and 5 bases from J, leaving 12 bases between. The germline V gene has CDR1 LGHDT and CDR2 YNNKEL (reference sequence). This CDR3 is CASSQGNSGDNEQFF. The CDR3 DNA reads TGTGCCAGCAGCCAAGGCAATAGCGGAGACAATGAGCAGTTCTTC.

In DNA, the CDR3 is TGTGCCAGCAGCAAATGGGGAACCTATAATTCACCCCTCCACTTT. Translating it yields CASSKWGTYNSPLHF. The chain recombines TRBV21-1 with TRBJ1-6. TRBV21-1 is annotated as a pseudogene. The CDR3 contains 15 residues.